The entry below describes one T cell receptor beta chain. Its specificity is unknown. Here immunoSEQ multiplex PCR was the method, and the copy in TCRdb shows in-frame clones only, minus some. The repertoire holds around 96,000 clones, with roughly 88% as singletons. CDR3 length: 12 amino acids. With 5 bases removed from V and 8 bases from J, the gap between germline ends came to 12 bases. Germline lookup yields CDR1 SGHVS and CDR2 FNYEAQ. This sample is drawn from a study of PD-1 blockade in classical Hodgkin lymphoma. Overall study results and limits: After ASCT, patients who started nivolumab under 1 year later were excluded. Healthy donors were reported to have higher baseline TCR diversity than newly diagnosed patients. Compared with baseline, CD4+ but not CD8+ TCR diversity had risen significantly by C4D1.

Brentuximab vedotin exposure varied, and every patient relapsed after autologous stem cell transplantation. The origin of this receptor is a human donor with classical Hodgkin lymphoma. The rearrangement links TRBV7-6 to TRBJ1-1; D not resolved. This specimen was peripheral blood mononuclear cells (PBMCs), taken at baseline. As DNA, the CDR3 is TGTGCCAGCAGCAAACGGTCGGGGGAAGCTTTCTTT. Translation: CASSKRSGEAFF.